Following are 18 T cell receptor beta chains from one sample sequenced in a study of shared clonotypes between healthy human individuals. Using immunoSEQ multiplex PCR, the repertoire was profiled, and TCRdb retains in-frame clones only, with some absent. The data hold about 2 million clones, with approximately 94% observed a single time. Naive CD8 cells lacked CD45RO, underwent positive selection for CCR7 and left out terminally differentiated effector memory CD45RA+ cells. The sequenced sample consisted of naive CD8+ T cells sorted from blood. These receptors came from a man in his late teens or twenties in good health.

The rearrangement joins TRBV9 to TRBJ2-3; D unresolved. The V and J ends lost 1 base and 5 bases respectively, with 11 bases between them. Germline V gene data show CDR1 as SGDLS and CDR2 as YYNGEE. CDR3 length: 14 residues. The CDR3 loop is CASSVSLNGDTQYF. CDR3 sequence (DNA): TGTGCCAGCAGCGTATCCCTAAACGGAGATACGCAGTATTTT. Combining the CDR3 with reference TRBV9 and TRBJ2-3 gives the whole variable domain DSGVTQTPKHLITATGQRVTLRCSPRSGDLSVYWYQQSLDQGLQFLIQYYNGEERAKGNILERFSAQQFPDLHSELNLSSLELGDSALYFCASSVSLNGDTQYFGPGTRLTVL.

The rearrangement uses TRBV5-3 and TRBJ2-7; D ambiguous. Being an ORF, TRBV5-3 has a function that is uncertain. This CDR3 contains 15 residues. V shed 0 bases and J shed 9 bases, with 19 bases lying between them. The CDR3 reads CARSLEVGCSLGQYF. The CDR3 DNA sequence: TGTGCCAGAAGCTTGGAGGTTGGGTGCTCCCTAGGGCAGTACTTC.

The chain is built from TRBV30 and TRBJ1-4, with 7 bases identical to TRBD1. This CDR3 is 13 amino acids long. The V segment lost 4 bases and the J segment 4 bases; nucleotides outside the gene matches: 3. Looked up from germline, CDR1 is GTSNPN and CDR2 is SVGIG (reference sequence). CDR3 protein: CAWTGTDNEKLFF. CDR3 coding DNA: TGTGCCTGGACCGGGACAGATAATGAAAAACTGTTTTTT.

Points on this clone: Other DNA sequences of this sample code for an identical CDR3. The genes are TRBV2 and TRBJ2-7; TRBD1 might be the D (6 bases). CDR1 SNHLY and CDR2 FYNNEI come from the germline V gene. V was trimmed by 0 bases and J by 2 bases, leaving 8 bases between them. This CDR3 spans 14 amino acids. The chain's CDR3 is CASSEADRAYEQYF. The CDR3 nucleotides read TGTGCCAGCAGTGAAGCGGACAGAGCCTACGAGCAGTACTTC.

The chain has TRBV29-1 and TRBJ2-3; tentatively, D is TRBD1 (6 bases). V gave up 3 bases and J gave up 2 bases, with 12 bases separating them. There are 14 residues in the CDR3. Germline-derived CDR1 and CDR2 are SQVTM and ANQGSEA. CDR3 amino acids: CSVDTGPLTDTQYF. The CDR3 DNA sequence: TGCAGCGTTGATACAGGGCCCCTCACAGATACGCAGTATTTT.

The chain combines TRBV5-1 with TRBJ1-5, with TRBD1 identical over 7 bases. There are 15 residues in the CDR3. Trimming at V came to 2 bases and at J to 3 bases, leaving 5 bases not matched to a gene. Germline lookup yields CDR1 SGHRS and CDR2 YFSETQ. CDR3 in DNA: TGCGCCAGCAGCTTTGGGACAGCCCTCAATCAGCCCCAGCATTTT. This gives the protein CASSFGTALNQPQHF.

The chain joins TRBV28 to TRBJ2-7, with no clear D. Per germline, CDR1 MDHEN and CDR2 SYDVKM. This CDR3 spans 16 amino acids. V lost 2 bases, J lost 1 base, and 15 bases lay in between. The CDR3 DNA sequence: TGTGCCAGCAGTTTAAAGGTGTCAGCCCCGTCCTACGAGCAGTACTTC. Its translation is CASSLKVSAPSYEQYF.

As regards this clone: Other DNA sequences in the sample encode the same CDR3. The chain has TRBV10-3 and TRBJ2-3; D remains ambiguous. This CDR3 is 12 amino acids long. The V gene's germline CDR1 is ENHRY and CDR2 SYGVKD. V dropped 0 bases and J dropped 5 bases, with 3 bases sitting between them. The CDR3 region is CAISESEDTQYF. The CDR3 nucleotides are TGTGCCATCAGTGAGTCCGAAGATACGCAGTATTTT.

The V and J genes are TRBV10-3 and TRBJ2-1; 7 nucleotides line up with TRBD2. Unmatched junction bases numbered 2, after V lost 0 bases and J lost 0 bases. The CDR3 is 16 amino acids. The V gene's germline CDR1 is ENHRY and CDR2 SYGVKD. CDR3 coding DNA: TGTGCCATCAGTGAGTCGGAGCGGGGCTCCTACAATGAGCAGTTCTTC. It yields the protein CAISESERGSYNEQFF.

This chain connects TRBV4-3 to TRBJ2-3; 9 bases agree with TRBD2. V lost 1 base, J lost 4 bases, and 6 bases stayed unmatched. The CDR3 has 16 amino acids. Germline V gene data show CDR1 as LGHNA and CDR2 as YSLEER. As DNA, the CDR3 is TGCGCCAGCAGCCAAGGGATAGCGGGAGCGTCAGATACGCAGTATTTT. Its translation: CASSQGIAGASDTQYF.

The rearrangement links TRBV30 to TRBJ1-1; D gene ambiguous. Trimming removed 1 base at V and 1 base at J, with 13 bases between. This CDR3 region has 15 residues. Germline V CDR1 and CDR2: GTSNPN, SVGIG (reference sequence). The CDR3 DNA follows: TGTGCCTGGAGTGAGGGCGTAGCATGGAACACTGAAGCTTTCTTT. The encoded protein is CAWSEGVAWNTEAFF.

The CDR3 sequence is CASSYYEGGGEAFF. The CDR3 DNA reads TGTGCCAGCAGTTACTACGAGGGAGGGGGCGAGGCTTTCTTT. V and J are TRBV6-5 and TRBJ1-1; 7 bases match TRBD1. V was pared by 1 base and J by 11 bases, with 10 bases of the junction left unmatched. The length of the CDR3 is 14 residues. Per the germline V gene, CDR1 is MNHEY and CDR2 is SVGAGI.

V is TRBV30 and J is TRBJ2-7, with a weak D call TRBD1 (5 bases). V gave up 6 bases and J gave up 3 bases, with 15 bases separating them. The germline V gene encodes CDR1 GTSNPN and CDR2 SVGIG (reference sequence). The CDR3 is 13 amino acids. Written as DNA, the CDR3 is TGTGCCTGTCGCCCGTCCAGGGTCTACGAGCAGTACTTC. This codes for CACRPSRVYEQYF.

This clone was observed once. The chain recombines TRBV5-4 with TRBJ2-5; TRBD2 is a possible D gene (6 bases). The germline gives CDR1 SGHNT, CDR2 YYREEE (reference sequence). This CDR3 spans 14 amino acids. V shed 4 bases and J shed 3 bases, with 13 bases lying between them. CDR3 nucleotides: TGTGCCAGCAGCCAAGGACTAACCGAAGAGACCCAGTACTTC. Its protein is CASSQGLTEETQYF.

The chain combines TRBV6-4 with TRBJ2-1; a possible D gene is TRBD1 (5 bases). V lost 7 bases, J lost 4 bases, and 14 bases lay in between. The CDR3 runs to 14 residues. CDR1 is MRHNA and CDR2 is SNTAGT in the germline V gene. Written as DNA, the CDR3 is TGTGCCAGCAACCAACGCAGGGATTACAATGAGCAGTTCTTC. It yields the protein CASNQRRDYNEQFF.

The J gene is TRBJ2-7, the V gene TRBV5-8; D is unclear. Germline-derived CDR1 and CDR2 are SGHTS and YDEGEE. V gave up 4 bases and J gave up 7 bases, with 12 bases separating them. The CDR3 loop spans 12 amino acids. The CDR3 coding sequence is TGTGCCAGCAGCCTCCCCCCAATTGAGCAGTACTTC. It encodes CASSLPPIEQYF.

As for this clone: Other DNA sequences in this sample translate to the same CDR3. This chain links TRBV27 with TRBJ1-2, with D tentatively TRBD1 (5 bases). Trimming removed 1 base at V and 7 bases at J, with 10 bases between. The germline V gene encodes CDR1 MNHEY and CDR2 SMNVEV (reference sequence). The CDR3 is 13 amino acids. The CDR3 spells CASSLLSGGGYTF. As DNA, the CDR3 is TGTGCCAGCAGTTTATTGTCCGGGGGTGGCTACACCTTC.

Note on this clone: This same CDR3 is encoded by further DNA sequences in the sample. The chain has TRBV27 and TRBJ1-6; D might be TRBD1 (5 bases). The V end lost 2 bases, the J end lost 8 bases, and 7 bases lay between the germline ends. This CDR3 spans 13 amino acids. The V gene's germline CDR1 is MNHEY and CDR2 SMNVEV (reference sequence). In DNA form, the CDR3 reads TGTGCCAGCAGTTTAGGGGGGGATTCACCCCTCCACTTT. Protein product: CASSLGGDSPLHF.